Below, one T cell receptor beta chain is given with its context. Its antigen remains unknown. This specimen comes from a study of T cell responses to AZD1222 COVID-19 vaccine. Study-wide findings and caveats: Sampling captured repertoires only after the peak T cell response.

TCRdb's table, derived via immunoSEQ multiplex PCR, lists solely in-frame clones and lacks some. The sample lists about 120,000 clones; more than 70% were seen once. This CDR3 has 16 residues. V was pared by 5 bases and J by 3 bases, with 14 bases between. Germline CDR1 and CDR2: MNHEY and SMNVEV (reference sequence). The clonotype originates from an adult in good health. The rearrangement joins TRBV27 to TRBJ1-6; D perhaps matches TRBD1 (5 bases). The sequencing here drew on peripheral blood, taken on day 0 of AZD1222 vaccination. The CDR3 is CASSPWGGNYNSPLHF. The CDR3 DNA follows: TGTGCCAGCAGTCCCTGGGGGGGGAACTATAATTCACCCCTCCACTTT.